The clone carrying this T cell receptor (beta chain) appeared a single time. The antigen remains unidentified. The entry originates in a study of T cell responses to AZD1222 COVID-19 vaccine. Study-level background: Combined were second doses at about 4 or about 12 weeks. Findings and limits, study-wide: Targeting of unmutated variant regions was reportedly seen in nearly half of spike-specific TCRs. It was only after the peak T cell response that any repertoires were sampled. Across the whole spike, CD4 TCRs peaked at regions 160-218 and 743-854.

Sequenced by immunoSEQ multiplex PCR; TCRdb stores in-frame clones only, minus some. Here the sample spans roughly 260,000 clones, just over 90% being singletons. Germline V CDR1 and CDR2: LGHDT, YNNKEL (reference sequence). V was trimmed by 2 bases and J by 3 bases, leaving 11 bases between them. The CDR3 sequence is 15 residues long. The clonotype originates from an adult in good health. The material was peripheral blood, obtained on day 0 of AZD1222 vaccination. The gene calls are TRBV3-1 (or the pseudogene TRBV3-2) and TRBJ1-5; D is ambiguous. For the CDR3, the DNA is TGTGCCAGCAGCCAAAACGGGTTTGCCAATCAGCCCCAGCATTTT. Protein sequence: CASSQNGFANQPQHF.